This entry describes one T cell receptor beta chain. The data were produced by immunoSEQ multiplex PCR, yet TCRdb's version contains in-frame clones alone and is incomplete. This sample has some 2,100,000 clones, with 90% to 97% found just once. These data belong to a study of shared clonotypes between healthy human individuals. The receptor comes from a man between 18 and 35 years old in good health. The sample consisted of naive CD4+ T cells sorted from blood. The subset: CD45RA+ positively selected.

As DNA, the CDR3 is TGTGCCAGCGGGAGCGTTAATCTAGCCAAAAACATTCAGTACTTC. This encodes CASGSVNLAKNIQYF. The chain carries TRBV27 and TRBJ2-4; maybe TRBD2 (5 bases). Germline V gene lookup returns CDR1 MNHEY and CDR2 SMNVEV (reference sequence). This CDR3 has 15 amino acids. The V gene lost 8 bases and the J gene lost 0 bases, with 14 bases spanning the gap.